Listed below are T cell receptor beta chains from one sample, sequenced in a study of T cell repertoires in cytomegalovirus infection. Each CDR3 protein gets one entry after TCRdb re-called the reads with MiXCR. Among just over 300,000 distinct CDR3 sequences listed, 15% to 20% were seen once. Sequenced input: PBMCs. The receptors come from a human donor in good health (CMV status not recorded). Some clones in this sample may be carry-over from other donors' samples. Each CDR3 is given with its conserved first and last residue. The order of the fields is D gene, V gene, CDR3 protein. D genes are given only for firm matches.

NA | TRBV12-3/TRBV12-4 | CASSFSRGPMKAFF
NA | TRBV7-7 | CASSSSWERGGGNEQFF
NA | TRBV6-1 | CASSEARNSPLHF
TRBD1 | TRBV4-2 | CASSPWTGQETQYF
NA | TRBV4-2 | CASSQESASRATEAFF
NA | TRBV7-2 | CASSYPQGSTNEKLFF
NA | TRBV7-8 | CASSLGSHEQYF
TRBD1 | TRBV10-2 | CASSESATGSTIYF
NA | TRBV20-1 | CSARDIPTDTQYF
TRBD1 | TRBV7-2 | CASSLGDRGDLTDTQYF
TRBD1 | TRBV11-2 | CASSPRTGIYEQYF
NA | TRBV3-1 | CASSQGRDTGELFF
NA | TRBV19 | CASSSGREAGNQPQHF
TRBD1 | TRBV6-5 | CASRTGQGAVYEQYF
TRBD2 | TRBV20-1 | CSARGYQRGTPWGANVLTF
TRBD1 | TRBV20-1 | CSAAGTGGGEQYF
NA | TRBV15 | CATSRDIQGLQPQHF
NA | TRBV20-1 | CSAQEWLGAGTEAFF
TRBD1 | TRBV11-1 | CASSPGQGKGTTGNTIYF
NA | TRBV5-4 | CASSTGGTKNIQYF
NA | TRBV20-1 | CSVPPEGPDTQYF
TRBD1 | TRBV27 | CASSLSGQGSGYTF
NA | TRBV6-1 | CASSESQQGSPFF
NA | TRBV12-3/TRBV12-4 | CASRPGTGTYEQYF
NA | TRBV7-2 | CASSLVPQGLNYGYTF
TRBD1 | TRBV28 | CASVTGQSDGYTF
NA | TRBV28 | CASSGLWRGQTGELFF
TRBD2 | TRBV7-9 | CASSLGTSGRNEQFF
NA | TRBV27 | CASSFQLWVDTDTQYF
NA | TRBV4-1 | CASSQDRQVNTGELFF
NA | TRBV7-6 | CASSLVPGRTEAFF
TRBD1 | TRBV3-1 | CASSQGQGTAEAFF
NA | TRBV28 | CASTPVEGGITDTQYF
NA | TRBV4-2 | CASSQGTAIDNEQFF
NA | TRBV11-1 | CASSDRRTQYF
TRBD1 | TRBV20-1 | CSARVGTGGQPQHF
TRBD2 | TRBV6-2/TRBV6-3 | CASRPSGTSGGEYF
TRBD2 | TRBV5-1 | CASSLASSGGQYNEQFF
TRBD1 | TRBV28 | CASSPGTGNNSPLHF
NA | TRBV7-6 | CASSLVGSVQETQYF
NA | TRBV28 | CASSSVYSNQPQHF
NA | TRBV19 | CASSASAGNEQFF
NA | TRBV5-5 | CASSQQGPGNTIYF